The rows below give T cell receptor beta chains drawn from one sample of a study of T cells in Graves' hyperthyroidism and ophthalmopathy. Via MiXCR, TCRdb re-called the multiplex PCR reads, giving one row per CDR3 protein. The sample consists of hundreds of thousands of distinct CDR3 sequences, 35% of them appearing once. The sequencing sample was made of blood. The receptors were gathered from a woman aged 40 to 50 with Graves' hyperthyroidism. CDR3s include the opening cysteine and the closing phenylalanine or tryptophan. The D gene is left open where the match is weak. Clone size is not always given. Where it is, it says once, few, many or a class for expanded clones.

J	D	V	size	DNA	CDR3
TRBJ2-5	-	TRBV4-3	-	TGCGCCAGCAGCCCTCGAGGGGGAGGGTACCAAGAGACCCAGTACTTC	CASSPRGGGYQETQYF
TRBJ2-3	TRBD2	TRBV20-1	once	TGCAGTGCTAATCTAGCGGGGGATACGCAGTATTTT	CSANLAGDTQYF
TRBJ1-1	-	TRBV6-2/TRBV6-3	few	TGTGCCAGCAGTTATCGGTGGAGGGGCTCGAACACTGAAGCTTTCTTT	CASSYRWRGSNTEAFF
TRBJ1-2	-	TRBV20-1	few	TGCAGTGCTAGAGATAACGGGGGTGTCTATGGCTACACCTTC	CSARDNGGVYGYTF
TRBJ2-2	TRBD2	TRBV29-1	many	TGCAGCGTTGCTAATAGCGGGGCCGTCACCGGGGAGCTGTTTTTT	CSVANSGAVTGELFF
TRBJ2-7	TRBD1	TRBV7-8	few	TGCGCCAGCAGCCACTCCGGGACAGGGGAAGCCTACGAGCAGTACTTC	CASSHSGTGEAYEQYF
TRBJ1-2	-	TRBV6-2/TRBV6-3	few	TGTGCCAGCAGTTACTCGATAAACAGGAACTATGGCTACACCTTC	CASSYSINRNYGYTF
TRBJ1-4	-	TRBV12-3/TRBV12-4	few	TGTGCCAGCAGTTTTGGTCAGGGTTCGGAAAAACTGTTTTTT	CASSFGQGSEKLFF
TRBJ1-3	TRBD1	TRBV7-9	few	TGTGCCAGCAGCTCCGGACAGGAGATTATTGGAAACACCATATATTTT	CASSSGQEIIGNTIYF
TRBJ1-4	TRBD1	TRBV28	-	TGTGCCAGCAGCAGTTTTTTAGGGGGCTATTCGGAAAAACTGTTTTTT	CASSSFLGGYSEKLFF
TRBJ1-5	-	TRBV6-1	-	TGTGCCAGCACCATGGCAGGGCATCAGCCCCAGCATTTT	CASTMAGHQPQHF
TRBJ1-5	-	TRBV19	many	TGTGCCAGTAGTATGGGCAGGATGAATCAGCCCCAGCATTTT	CASSMGRMNQPQHF
TRBJ1-4	TRBD1	TRBV27	few	TGTGCCAGCAGTCACGGGACAGGGGTAAATGGACTGTTTTTT	CASSHGTGVNGLFF
TRBJ2-5	TRBD1	TRBV9	many	TGTGCCAGCAGTACACAGGGGGGAGGAGAGACCCAGTACTTC	CASSTQGGGETQYF
TRBJ1-1	-	TRBV30	-	TGTGCCTGGACAGGACGGTTGAACACTGAAGCTTTCTTT	CAWTGRLNTEAFF
TRBJ2-5	TRBD2	TRBV7-9	-	TGTGCCAGCAGCTTACGGAGCGGGAGAGAGACCCAGTACTTC	CASSLRSGRETQYF
TRBJ2-6	TRBD1	TRBV7-2	-	TGTGCCAGCAGCCCGGGACAGGGACGATCCTCTGGGGCCAACGTCCTGACTTTC	CASSPGQGRSSGANVLTF
TRBJ2-6	TRBD1	TRBV4-3	few	TGCGCCAGCAGCCAACTGGGACAGAGCTCTGGGGCCAACGTCCTGACTTTC	CASSQLGQSSGANVLTF
TRBJ1-1	-	TRBV20-1	few	TGCAGTGCATACGGACAGTTAAAGGGGGAGGACGAGAAAGCTTTCTTT	CSAYGQLKGEDEKAFF
TRBJ2-7	TRBD2	TRBV29-1	few	TGCAGCGTGCTTAGCGGGGGAATAGTGTCGCAGTACTTC	CSVLSGGIVSQYF
TRBJ1-1	-	TRBV15	-	TGTGCCACCAGCCCTTTGGAGGGGGCTGAAGCTTTCTTT	CATSPLEGAEAFF
TRBJ1-3	-	TRBV25-1	-	TGTGCCAGCAGTCTCCACCCACCAGGGTTGGTAAACACCATATATTTT	CASSLHPPGLVNTIYF
TRBJ1-4	-	TRBV2	-	TGTGCCAGCAGTGAAGCGGGGCAGGGAGGATTTGAAAAACTGTTTTTT	CASSEAGQGGFEKLFF
TRBJ2-5	-	TRBV7-2	-	TGTGCCAGCAGTTTTGGAGCGGATGATCTCGAGACCCAGTACTTC	CASSFGADDLETQYF
TRBJ1-5	-	TRBV19	many	TGTGCCAGTAGTATAGGTCGGGGAGACAATCAGCCCCAGCATTTT	CASSIGRGDNQPQHF
TRBJ2-2	-	TRBV6-5	many	TGTGCCAGCAATCCAGGGAACACCGGGGAGCTGTTTTTT	CASNPGNTGELFF
TRBJ1-1	-	TRBV28	-	TGTGCCAGCAGCCCCGGACAGATCATGAACACTGAAGCTTTCTTT	CASSPGQIMNTEAFF
TRBJ1-5	-	TRBV24-1	few	TGTGCCACCAGTGATTCGAGGCAGCAGCCCCAGCATTTT	CATSDSRQQPQHF
TRBJ1-2	-	TRBV29-1	many	TGCAGCGTGGATACTTGGGGTTATCCTAACTATGGCTACACCTTC	CSVDTWGYPNYGYTF
TRBJ1-2	-	TRBV6-2/TRBV6-3	many	TGTGCCAGCAGTTACTCGTGGGGAAACGGCTACACCTTC	CASSYSWGNGYTF
TRBJ2-2	TRBD1	TRBV7-9	-	TGTGCCAGCAGCCCCTCGACAGGGGCGAACACCGGGGAGCTGTTTTTT	CASSPSTGANTGELFF
TRBJ1-1	-	TRBV5-1	many	TGCGCCAGCAGCTTGATTACGGAGGCTGAAGCTTTCTTT	CASSLITEAEAFF